Listed below are T cell receptor beta chains from one sample, sequenced in a study of CD8 T cells in ankylosing spondylitis. TCRdb ran MiXCR on the 5' RACE reads and lists one entry per CDR3 protein. This sample yields approximately 520,000 distinct CDR3 sequences, of which about 5.2% are seen a single time; around 3.4% belongs to the top ten. The sample comprised blood, either unsorted or a sorted T cell fraction (not recorded which). The receptors were gathered from a male donor with ankylosing spondylitis. CDR3s include the opening cysteine and the closing phenylalanine or tryptophan. Each record gives: CDR3 protein, CDR3 DNA, D gene, CDR3 length, clone size, J gene, V gene. D genes are given only for firm matches. The size field is filled for only some rows; it gives once, few, many or a size class.

CDR3 protein: CASSLWTPNTEAFF
CDR3 DNA: TGTGCCAGCAGCTTATGGACACCCAACACTGAAGCTTTCTTT
D gene: .
CDR3 length: 14
clone size: .
J gene: TRBJ1-1
V gene: TRBV14

CDR3 protein: CAWTGPWTGGGNEQFF
CDR3 DNA: TGTGCCTGGACAGGCCCTTGGACAGGGGGGGGCAATGAGCAGTTCTTC
D gene: TRBD1
CDR3 length: 16
clone size: .
J gene: TRBJ2-1
V gene: TRBV30

CDR3 protein: CASSPGGHTEAFF
CDR3 DNA: TGTGCCAGCAGCCCTGGGGGGCACACTGAAGCTTTCTTT
D gene: .
CDR3 length: 13
clone size: .
J gene: TRBJ1-1
V gene: TRBV7-9

CDR3 protein: CASSLRGQAKTQYF
CDR3 DNA: TGTGCCAGCAGTTTAAGAGGACAGGCCAAGACCCAGTACTTC
D gene: TRBD1
CDR3 length: 14
clone size: .
J gene: TRBJ2-5
V gene: TRBV28

CDR3 protein: CASSDYRGPTYNEQFF
CDR3 DNA: TGTGCCAGCAGCGACTACAGGGGCCCGACCTACAATGAGCAGTTCTTC
D gene: TRBD1
CDR3 length: 16
clone size: .
J gene: TRBJ2-1
V gene: TRBV7-6

CDR3 protein: CASSLGYRGVTGELFF
CDR3 DNA: TGTGCCAGCAGTTTGGGGTACAGGGGGGTTACCGGGGAGCTGTTTTTT
D gene: TRBD1
CDR3 length: 16
clone size: many
J gene: TRBJ2-2
V gene: TRBV12-3/TRBV12-4

CDR3 protein: CASSLRRGLWKNIQYF
CDR3 DNA: TGTGCCAGCAGCTTAAGGCGGGGTCTGTGGAAAAACATTCAGTACTTC
D gene: .
CDR3 length: 16
clone size: many
J gene: TRBJ2-4
V gene: TRBV11-2

CDR3 protein: CSAHGGISTDTQYF
CDR3 DNA: TGCAGTGCCCACGGGGGGATTAGCACAGATACGCAGTATTTT
D gene: TRBD2
CDR3 length: 14
clone size: many
J gene: TRBJ2-3
V gene: TRBV20-1

CDR3 protein: CASSHQELDNEQFF
CDR3 DNA: TGCGCCAGCAGCCACCAAGAGCTAGACAATGAGCAGTTCTTC
D gene: .
CDR3 length: 14
clone size: many
J gene: TRBJ2-1
V gene: TRBV4-3

CDR3 protein: CSAFTVQGDTQYF
CDR3 DNA: TGCAGTGCCTTTACTGTCCAGGGGGATACGCAGTATTTT
D gene: .
CDR3 length: 13
clone size: many
J gene: TRBJ2-3
V gene: TRBV20-1

CDR3 protein: CASSFSGAEQFF
CDR3 DNA: TGTGCCAGCAGCTTTAGTGGGGCTGAGCAGTTCTTC
D gene: .
CDR3 length: 12
clone size: many
J gene: TRBJ2-1
V gene: TRBV7-9

CDR3 protein: CASSTSPSLNYEQYF
CDR3 DNA: TGTGCCAGCAGTACCTCCCCGTCTCTTAACTACGAGCAGTACTTC
D gene: .
CDR3 length: 15
clone size: many
J gene: TRBJ2-7
V gene: TRBV6-1

CDR3 protein: CASSQELMGEQVGGYGYTF
CDR3 DNA: TGTGCCAGCAGCCAAGAATTAATGGGGGAGCAGGTCGGTGGCTATGGCTACACCTTC
D gene: .
CDR3 length: 19
clone size: many
J gene: TRBJ1-2
V gene: TRBV4-2

CDR3 protein: CAISEPRGSTTESTYEQYF
CDR3 DNA: TGTGCCATCAGTGAGCCGCGGGGCAGCACAACGGAGTCCACCTACGAGCAGTACTTC
D gene: .
CDR3 length: 19
clone size: many
J gene: TRBJ2-7
V gene: TRBV10-3

CDR3 protein: CASSRGLGQDNSPLHF
CDR3 DNA: TGTGCCAGCAGCCGGGGCCTCGGACAGGATAATTCACCCCTCCACTTT
D gene: TRBD1
CDR3 length: 16
clone size: many
J gene: TRBJ1-6
V gene: TRBV7-9

CDR3 protein: CASSYARGYGYTF
CDR3 DNA: TGTGCCAGCAGTTACGCCCGAGGCTATGGCTACACCTTC
D gene: .
CDR3 length: 13
clone size: many
J gene: TRBJ1-2
V gene: TRBV6-5

CDR3 protein: CASSLVGGAKNIQYF
CDR3 DNA: TGTGCCAGCAGTTTGGTCGGAGGGGCCAAAAACATTCAGTACTTC
D gene: .
CDR3 length: 15
clone size: many
J gene: TRBJ2-4
V gene: TRBV12-3/TRBV12-4

CDR3 protein: CSARGTGENEQYF
CDR3 DNA: TGCAGTGCTAGGGGGACAGGGGAGAACGAGCAGTACTTC
D gene: TRBD1
CDR3 length: 13
clone size: few
J gene: TRBJ2-7
V gene: TRBV20-1

CDR3 protein: CASSLVGSPLAKNIQYF
CDR3 DNA: TGTGCCAGCAGCTTAGTCGGCAGTCCATTAGCCAAAAACATTCAGTACTTC
D gene: .
CDR3 length: 17
clone size: many
J gene: TRBJ2-4
V gene: TRBV7-8

CDR3 protein: CASSLYRGLEAFF
CDR3 DNA: TGTGCCAGCAGCTTGTACAGGGGGCTTGAAGCTTTCTTT
D gene: TRBD1
CDR3 length: 13
clone size: many
J gene: TRBJ1-1
V gene: TRBV5-6

CDR3 protein: CASSYWGYYGYTF
CDR3 DNA: TGTGCCAGCAGTTACTGGGGCTACTATGGCTACACCTTC
D gene: .
CDR3 length: 13
clone size: many
J gene: TRBJ1-2
V gene: TRBV6-5

CDR3 protein: CASSPTLVTYEQYF
CDR3 DNA: TGTGCCAGCAGTCCTACCCTTGTGACCTACGAGCAGTACTTC
D gene: .
CDR3 length: 14
clone size: many
J gene: TRBJ2-7
V gene: TRBV11-1

CDR3 protein: CSAHRRGGGETQYF
CDR3 DNA: TGCAGTGCTCACCGGCGGGGGGGAGGAGAGACCCAGTACTTC
D gene: TRBD2
CDR3 length: 14
clone size: few
J gene: TRBJ2-5
V gene: TRBV20-1

CDR3 protein: CASILFGATEAFF
CDR3 DNA: TGTGCCAGCATCCTCTTTGGGGCCACTGAAGCTTTCTTT
D gene: .
CDR3 length: 13
clone size: many
J gene: TRBJ1-1
V gene: TRBV12-3/TRBV12-4

CDR3 protein: CRPGGLAGYPANEQFF
CDR3 DNA: TGCAGACCTGGGGGACTAGCGGGATACCCAGCCAATGAGCAGTTCTTC
D gene: TRBD2
CDR3 length: 16
clone size: .
J gene: TRBJ2-1
V gene: TRBV20-1

CDR3 protein: CASSTYTTSGRGEQFF
CDR3 DNA: TGTGCCAGCAGCACTTACACGACGAGCGGGAGGGGCGAGCAGTTCTTC
D gene: TRBD2
CDR3 length: 16
clone size: many
J gene: TRBJ2-1
V gene: TRBV6-2/TRBV6-3

CDR3 protein: CASSPRTNSPLHF
CDR3 DNA: TGCGCCAGCAGCCCCCGGACAAATTCACCCCTCCACTTT
D gene: .
CDR3 length: 13
clone size: many
J gene: TRBJ1-6
V gene: TRBV5-1

CDR3 protein: CASSYSPGQGGNEKLFF
CDR3 DNA: TGTGCCAGCAGTTACTCCCCCGGACAGGGGGGAAATGAAAAACTGTTTTTT
D gene: TRBD1
CDR3 length: 17
clone size: many
J gene: TRBJ1-4
V gene: TRBV6-5

CDR3 protein: CASSYSQPYTGELFF
CDR3 DNA: TGTGCCAGCAGTTACTCGCAGCCGTACACCGGGGAGCTGTTTTTT
D gene: .
CDR3 length: 15
clone size: many
J gene: TRBJ2-2
V gene: TRBV6-2/TRBV6-3

CDR3 protein: CSAVGRAYGYTF
CDR3 DNA: TGCAGTGCTGTTGGGAGGGCCTATGGCTACACCTTC
D gene: .
CDR3 length: 12
clone size: many
J gene: TRBJ1-2
V gene: TRBV20-1

CDR3 protein: CASSRVAVLSGANVLTF
CDR3 DNA: TGTGCCAGCAGCCGAGTTGCAGTACTCTCTGGGGCCAACGTCCTGACTTTC
D gene: .
CDR3 length: 17
clone size: many
J gene: TRBJ2-6
V gene: TRBV7-2

CDR3 protein: CASSLLRVSGYTF
CDR3 DNA: TGTGCCAGCAGTTTACTTCGGGTATCCGGCTACACCTTC
D gene: .
CDR3 length: 13
clone size: many
J gene: TRBJ1-2
V gene: TRBV28

CDR3 protein: CASSPRPGSMNTEAFF
CDR3 DNA: TGTGCCAGCAGCCCTCGGCCCGGGAGCATGAACACTGAAGCTTTCTTT
D gene: .
CDR3 length: 16
clone size: many
J gene: TRBJ1-1
V gene: TRBV6-2/TRBV6-3

CDR3 protein: CASSYSAMDRAFTDTQYF
CDR3 DNA: TGTGCCAGCAGCTACAGCGCTATGGACAGGGCGTTCACAGATACGCAGTATTTT
D gene: TRBD1
CDR3 length: 18
clone size: many
J gene: TRBJ2-3
V gene: TRBV7-2

CDR3 protein: CASIEFPGTVEAFF
CDR3 DNA: TGCGCCAGCATCGAGTTCCCCGGGACTGTTGAAGCTTTCTTT
D gene: .
CDR3 length: 14
clone size: few
J gene: TRBJ1-1
V gene: TRBV5-1

CDR3 protein: CASSQDLGSYTDTQYF
CDR3 DNA: TGCGCCAGCAGCCAAGATCTGGGGAGTTACACAGATACGCAGTATTTT
D gene: .
CDR3 length: 16
clone size: many
J gene: TRBJ2-3
V gene: TRBV4-3

CDR3 protein: CASSWTGTAGEDTF
CDR3 DNA: TGTGCCAGCAGCTGGACCGGGACAGCGGGTGAGGACACCTTC
D gene: TRBD1
CDR3 length: 14
clone size: many
J gene: TRBJ1-2
V gene: TRBV5-6

CDR3 protein: CSVSAGASSYNEQFF
CDR3 DNA: TGCAGCGTGAGCGCCGGCGCCAGCTCCTACAATGAGCAGTTCTTC
D gene: .
CDR3 length: 15
clone size: many
J gene: TRBJ2-1
V gene: TRBV29-1

CDR3 protein: CASSAGGAGGPYEQYF
CDR3 DNA: TGTGCCAGCAGCGCTGGTGGCGCGGGAGGGCCTTACGAGCAGTACTTC
D gene: TRBD2
CDR3 length: 16
clone size: many
J gene: TRBJ2-7
V gene: TRBV5-4

CDR3 protein: CASSSTGPGEKLFF
CDR3 DNA: TGTGCCAGCAGCTCTACTGGTCCCGGGGAAAAACTGTTTTTT
D gene: .
CDR3 length: 14
clone size: many
J gene: TRBJ1-4
V gene: TRBV5-6

CDR3 protein: CASTLGGVDSPLHF
CDR3 DNA: TGTGCCAGCACCCTAGGGGGGGTAGATTCACCCCTCCACTTT
D gene: .
CDR3 length: 14
clone size: many
J gene: TRBJ1-6
V gene: TRBV6-1

CDR3 protein: CSAGAAETQYF
CDR3 DNA: TGCAGCGCGGGGGCTGCAGAGACCCAGTACTTC
D gene: .
CDR3 length: 11
clone size: .
J gene: TRBJ2-5
V gene: TRBV29-1

CDR3 protein: CASSFKAGTGIEQYF
CDR3 DNA: TGCGCCAGCAGCTTTAAAGCCGGGACAGGTATCGAGCAGTACTTC
D gene: TRBD1
CDR3 length: 15
clone size: many
J gene: TRBJ2-7
V gene: TRBV5-1